The clone carrying this T cell receptor beta chain was seen a few times. Its target is not known. This sample was included in a study of T cell repertoires in cytomegalovirus infection. The overall study: CMV infection together with matching HLA type was indicated by public TCR beta signatures. Findings of the study overall: Predominance within the ex vivo response was attributable to HLA-C-restricted CMV-specific TCR beta clonotypes. Totalled public TCR beta family frequency picked out people who carried CMV plus the relevant HLA.

Trimming cost V 2 bases and J 2 bases; bases outside gene matches: 10. Germline V gene data show CDR1 as DFQATT and CDR2 as SNEGSKA (reference sequence). CDR3 length: 17 amino acids. TCRdb re-called the reads through MiXCR, storing one row per CDR3 protein. The table has about 260,000 distinct CDR3 sequences, roughly an eighth seen once; the top ten hold 8.8%. Input material: PBMCs. The chain couples TRBV20-1 to TRBJ2-7; 12 bases map to TRBD2. The TCR originated in a human donor in good health (CMV status not recorded). Some clones in this sample may be carry-over from other donors' samples. CDR3 residues: CSARSPTSGGPTYEQYF. CDR3 in DNA: TGCAGTGCTAGATCCCCGACTAGCGGGGGTCCTACCTACGAGCAGTACTTC.